The present T cell receptor (beta chain) was sequenced within a study of siplizumab effects on memory and regulatory T cells. General study findings and limits: Mapping to unstimulated subsets was achieved for only a minor fraction of alloreactive clones. The study did not confirm that proliferating Tregs from siplizumab cultures were suppressive. A naive or memory phenotype could not be assigned to roughly 80-96% of the proliferating CD4+ or CD8+ clones.

Comment on this clone: Antigen: not known.

The CDR3 consists of 13 residues. V was pared by 0 bases and J by 4 bases, with 5 bases between. Germline V gene data show CDR1 as SGHRS and CDR2 as YFSETQ. Clones were sequenced by immunoSEQ multiplex PCR, and TCRdb holds only the in-frame ones, with some missing. The table has approximately 100,000 clones, around 92% seen once. The V call is TRBV5-1, the J call TRBJ2-1; D is uncertain. Sequenced input: CD4+ T cells sorted from blood. This TCR derives from a human donor in good health. Some clones in this sample may be carry-over from other donors' samples. CDR3 DNA sequence: TGCGCCAGCAGCTTGGACCGATACAATGAGCAGTTCTTC. Encoded protein: CASSLDRYNEQFF.